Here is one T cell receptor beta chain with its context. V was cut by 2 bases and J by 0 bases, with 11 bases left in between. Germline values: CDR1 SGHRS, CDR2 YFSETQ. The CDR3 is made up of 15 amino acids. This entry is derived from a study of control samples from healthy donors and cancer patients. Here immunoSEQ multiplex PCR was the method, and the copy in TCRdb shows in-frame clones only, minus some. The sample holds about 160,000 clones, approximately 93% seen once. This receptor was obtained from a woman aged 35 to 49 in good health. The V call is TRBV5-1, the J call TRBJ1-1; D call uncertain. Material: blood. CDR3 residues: CASSLAEGLNTEAFF. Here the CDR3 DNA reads TGCGCCAGCAGCTTAGCAGAGGGCCTGAACACTGAAGCTTTCTTT.